One sample yielded the 26 T cell receptor beta chains listed below, sequenced in a study of a mutant IDH1 vaccine in newly diagnosed glioma. Time point denoted: week 35, safety follow-up. All doses held 300 ug of mutant IDH1 20-mer peptide, with topical imiquimod. Which antigens these TCRs recognize remains unknown. The table came from immunoSEQ multiplex PCR; TCRdb's copy has only in-frame clones and leaves some out. The repertoire holds roughly 52,000 clones, under 90% seen once, with about 4% in the top ten. Material: PBMCs, obtained from a glioma patient whose treatment included an IDH1 peptide vaccine. Receptors originate from a woman aged 18 to 35 with glioma.

The chain uses TRBV19 and TRBJ1-6, with D possibly TRBD1 on 6 matching bases. Looked up from germline, CDR1 is LNHDA and CDR2 is SQIVND (reference sequence). This CDR3 comprises 15 residues. Trimming removed 6 bases at V and 6 bases at J, with 15 bases between. The CDR3 protein is CASRMGGHPNSPLHF. The CDR3 DNA reads TGTGCCAGTAGGATGGGGGGGCACCCTAATTCACCCCTCCACTTT.

The rearrangement uses TRBV27 and TRBJ2-7; TRBD2 matches at 10 bases. V lost 6 bases to trimming and J lost 6 bases; unmatched junction nucleotides: 5. CDR1 and CDR2 from the germline V gene are MNHEY and SMNVEV (reference sequence). The CDR3 totals 13 residues. CDR3 DNA: TGTGCCAGCAGCTGGACTAGCGGTCTCGAGCAGTACTTC. Translating it yields CASSWTSGLEQYF.

The chain has TRBV10-3 and TRBJ2-1, with D possibly matching TRBD2 (6 bases). Germline CDR1 reads ENHRY; CDR2 reads SYGVKD. V was cut by 0 bases and J by 5 bases, with 11 bases left in between. CDR3 size: 15 residues. The chain's CDR3 is CAISESLTSNNEQFF. CDR3 coding DNA: TGTGCCATCAGTGAGTCGTTAACTAGCAACAATGAGCAGTTCTTC.

The chain has TRBV13 and TRBJ1-1; 9 positions match TRBD1. The CDR3 extends over 12 amino acids. Germline CDR1 and CDR2: PRHDT and FYEKMQ (reference sequence). The V gene end was trimmed by 6 bases and the J gene end by 6 bases; junction bases not matched to a gene: 2. CDR3 in amino acids: CASRRTGAEAFF. The CDR3 DNA is TGTGCCAGCAGGCGGACAGGGGCTGAAGCTTTCTTT.

This clone was found a few times. This sequence joins TRBV10-1 and TRBJ1-1; the D is unclear. CDR1 WNHNN and CDR2 SYGVQD come from the germline V gene (reference sequence). With 0 bases removed from V and 6 bases from J, the gap between germline ends came to 8 bases. The CDR3 is made up of 13 amino acids. The CDR3 sequence is CASSESWGSEAFF. The CDR3 DNA reads TGCGCCAGCAGTGAGTCGTGGGGATCTGAAGCTTTCTTT.

The V and J genes are TRBV9 and TRBJ2-3; possibly TRBD2 for D (6 bases). The CDR3 is made up of 12 amino acids. The V end was cut by 4 bases, the J end by 6 bases, with 9 bases between. Germline V gene lookup returns CDR1 SGDLS and CDR2 YYNGEE. CDR3: CASSTGADTQYF. CDR3 nucleotide sequence: TGTGCCAGCAGCACGGGAGCCGATACGCAGTATTTT.

The V and J genes are TRBV4-1 and TRBJ1-5; D unresolved. Germline V gene data show CDR1 as MGHRA and CDR2 as YSYEKL. V was trimmed by 0 bases and J by 5 bases, leaving 8 bases between them. The CDR3 runs to 14 residues. The CDR3 DNA follows: TGCGCCAGCAGCCAAGAAACAGCCGATCAGCCCCAGCATTTT. This translates into CASSQETADQPQHF.

This clone came up a few times. The chain couples TRBV4-1 to TRBJ2-2; TRBD2 agrees at 9 bases. In germline, CDR1 is MGHRA, CDR2 YSYEKL. CDR3 length: 17 residues. Germline trimming cut 0 bases from V and 6 bases from J; bases unmatched to any gene: 8. In nucleotides, the CDR3 is TGCGCCAGCAGCCAAGAGACTAGCGGAAAACTGGCCGGGGAGCTGTTTTTT. Translated, it gives CASSQETSGKLAGELFF.

The chain uses TRBV14 and TRBJ1-1; D gene unclear. CDR1 and CDR2 (germline): SGHDN, FVKESK. The ends were cut back, 4 bases at V and 0 bases at J, with 9 bases in the middle. This CDR3 has 14 residues. CDR3 nucleotide sequence: TGTGCCAGCAGCCTTTTGACGGTGAACACTGAAGCTTTCTTT. Its protein product is CASSLLTVNTEAFF.

The chain links TRBV7-9 to TRBJ2-4; 10 bases map to TRBD2. After removal of 5 bases from V and 1 base from J, the junction contained 2 bases not matched to a gene. CDR1 is SEHNR, CDR2 FQNEAQ, per germline (reference sequence). The CDR3 has 15 amino acids. The chain's CDR3 is CASSHSGGAKNIQYF. CDR3 nucleotide sequence: TGTGCCAGCAGCCATAGCGGGGGGGCCAAAAACATTCAGTACTTC.

V gene TRBV7-3 combines with J gene TRBJ2-1; 10 nucleotides line up with TRBD2. CDR1 is SGHTA and CDR2 is FQGTGA in the germline V gene. This CDR3 has 15 amino acids. V was pared by 6 bases and J by 3 bases, with 5 bases of the junction left unmatched. The CDR3 nucleotides are TGTGCCAGCAGTAAGGGACTAGCGAACTACAATGAGCAGTTCTTC. Its protein is CASSKGLANYNEQFF. Variable domain in full (rest from reference TRBV7-3 and TRBJ2-1): GAGVSQTPSNKVTEKGKYVELRCDPISGHTALYWYRQSLGQGPEFLIYFQGTGAADDSGLPNDRFFAVRPEGSVSTLKIQRTERGDSAVYLCASSKGLANYNEQFFGPGTRLTVL.

The count of this clone is one. The chain has TRBV4-3 and TRBJ1-2; no firm D call. Trimming shortened V by 0 bases and J by 0 bases, and 8 bases separated the two germline ends. Germline V gene sequence: CDR1 LGHNA, CDR2 YSLEER. The CDR3 length is 15 residues. DNA of the CDR3: TGCGCCAGCAGCCAAGATCTGATTTCTAACTATGGCTACACCTTC. It encodes CASSQDLISNYGYTF.

V gene TRBV5-1 combines with J gene TRBJ1-3; D gene ambiguous. Germline-derived CDR1 and CDR2 are SGHRS and YFSETQ. The CDR3 runs 14 residues. V lost 1 base and J 2 bases, leaving 7 bases between the germline ends. The CDR3 here is CASSLSAAGNTIYF. As DNA, the CDR3 is TGCGCCAGCAGCTTGTCGGCCGCTGGAAACACCATATATTTT.

The rearrangement links TRBV5-5 to TRBJ1-2; possibly TRBD1 for D (6 bases). This CDR3 is built from 14 residues. V was pared by 7 bases and J by 8 bases, with 21 bases between. Germline CDR1 and CDR2: SGHKS and YYEKEE (reference sequence). CDR3: CASLGAAGAFGYTF. The CDR3 region has the DNA TGTGCCAGCCTTGGGGCGGCGGGGGCGTTCGGCTACACCTTC. Full variable domain (outside the CDR3, taken from reference TRBV5-5 and TRBJ1-2): DAGVTQSPTHLIKTRGQQVTLRCSPISGHKSVSWYQQVLGQGPQFIFQYYEKEERGRGNFPDRFSARQFPNYSSELNVNALLLGDSALYLCASLGAAGAFGYTFGSGTRLTVV.

This sequence joins TRBV19 and TRBJ2-3; D unclear. Trimming removed 7 bases at V and 2 bases at J, with 10 bases between. The CDR3 extends over 13 amino acids. Germline V gene sequence: CDR1 LNHDA, CDR2 SQIVND (reference sequence). The CDR3: CASKFAPTDTQYF. The DNA for the CDR3 is TGTGCCAGTAAGTTTGCGCCCACAGATACGCAGTATTTT.

The chain recombines TRBV27 with TRBJ2-7, with D possibly TRBD2 on 6 matching bases. The length of the CDR3 is 15 residues. Germline V gives CDR1 MNHEY, CDR2 SMNVEV (reference sequence). Trimming pared 0 bases from V and 2 bases from J, leaving 11 bases between. The CDR3 DNA follows: TGTGCCAGCAGTTTATCGGTGGGGGGTACCTACGAGCAGTACTTC. Protein product: CASSLSVGGTYEQYF.

The chain recombines TRBV7-2 with TRBJ2-5; D might be TRBD1 or TRBD2, each matching 5 bases. The CDR3 is 19 amino acids. Trimming took 2 bases from V and 5 from J, leaving 27 bases between them. Per the germline V gene, CDR1 is SGHTA and CDR2 is FQGNSA. The CDR3 bases are TGTGCCAGCAGCTTAAGGGGCCCCAGGCTACCTACTTGGAGGGAGACCCAGTACTTC. This translates into CASSLRGPRLPTWRETQYF.

The chain joins TRBV6-1 to TRBJ2-7; D unclear. The CDR3 is made up of 16 amino acids. Per the germline V gene, CDR1 is MNHNS and CDR2 is SASEGT. Trimming took 2 bases from V and 4 from J, leaving 18 bases between them. CDR3 bases: TGTGCCAGCAGTGAAAAAACCCTGGGGTCCGGTTACGAGCAGTACTTC. This translates into CASSEKTLGSGYEQYF.

The chain is built from TRBV30 and TRBJ2-7; tentative D call: TRBD1 (6 bases). V was trimmed by 3 bases and J by 6 bases, leaving 21 bases between them. Germline CDR1 GTSNPN, CDR2 SVGIG (reference sequence). This CDR3 is built from 15 residues. In DNA form, the CDR3 reads TGTGCCTGGAGCACAACAGGGCGACTCGACGGCGAGCAGTACTTC. It translates to CAWSTTGRLDGEQYF.

For the CDR3, the DNA is TGCGCCAGCAGCGGACGCACAGATACGCAGTATTTT. It encodes CASSGRTDTQYF. This sequence joins TRBV5-1 and TRBJ2-3; D gene unclear. This CDR3 has 12 residues. Trimming took 4 bases from V and 1 from J, leaving 4 bases between them. CDR1 is SGHRS and CDR2 is YFSETQ in the germline V gene. Looking up the rest from reference TRBV5-1 and TRBJ2-3 gives the full variable domain: KAGVTQTPRYLIKTRGQQVTLSCSPISGHRSVSWYQQTPGQGLQFLFEYFSETQRNKGNFPGRFSGRQFSNSRSEMNVSTLELGDSALYLCASSGRTDTQYFGPGTRLTVL.

The chain carries TRBV10-1 and TRBJ2-5; 14 nucleotides line up with TRBD2. Trimming took 0 bases from V and 4 from J; bases not matched to a gene: 10. Per the germline V gene, CDR1 is WNHNN and CDR2 is SYGVQD (reference sequence). CDR3 length: 19 residues. As DNA, the CDR3 is TGCGCCAGCAGTGAGTCCGGGGGACTAGCGGGAGCAGGGGGAGAGACCCAGTACTTC. This encodes CASSESGGLAGAGGETQYF.

The sample holds a few counts of this clone. The chain is built from TRBV14 and TRBJ1-2; unclear D gene. The length of the CDR3 is 14 residues. Trimming left V 4 bases short and J 2 bases short, with 11 bases between. CDR1 and CDR2 from the germline V gene are SGHDN and FVKESK. DNA for the CDR3: TGTGCCAGCAGCCCCCTTATCTCCAACTATGGCTACACCTTC. It encodes CASSPLISNYGYTF.

The J gene is TRBJ2-3, the V gene TRBV11-3, with 12 bases fitting TRBD2. CDR1 is SGHNT and CDR2 is YENEEA in the germline V gene. V lost 0 bases and J lost 1; bases outside the gene matches: 8. The length of the CDR3 is 19 residues. CDR3 region: CASSLDPASGRVGTDTQYF. The CDR3 nucleotides are TGTGCCAGCAGCTTAGATCCGGCTAGCGGGAGGGTGGGCACAGATACGCAGTATTTT. The full variable domain, in which reference TRBV11-3 and TRBJ2-3 provide the parts outside the CDR3, is EAGVVQSPRYKIIEKKQPVAFWCNPISGHNTLYWYLQNLGQGPELLIRYENEEAVDDSQLPKDRFSAERLKGVDSTLKIQPAELGDSAVYLCASSLDPASGRVGTDTQYFGPGTRLTVL.

This clone has a single count. J is TRBJ2-7 and V is TRBV5-1; no firm D call. The CDR3 spans 13 residues. Germline V gives CDR1 SGHRS, CDR2 YFSETQ. Trimming stripped 1 base from V and 3 bases from J, with 8 bases between. This CDR3 is CASSLNRVYEQYF. DNA of the CDR3: TGCGCCAGCAGCTTGAATAGGGTCTACGAGCAGTACTTC.

The chain employs TRBV19 and TRBJ2-3, with 7 bases identical to TRBD2. This CDR3 spans 15 amino acids. J gave up 0 bases and V 7 bases, and 7 bases lay outside the gene matches. The germline gives CDR1 LNHDA, CDR2 SQIVND (reference sequence). CDR3 sequence (DNA): TGTGCCAGTAACCCCTGGGGGGGGAGCACAGATACGCAGTATTTT. Translation: CASNPWGGSTDTQYF.

The V and J genes are TRBV10-3 and TRBJ1-1; no firm D call. The V end was cut by 0 bases, the J end by 1 base, with 15 bases between. Germline CDR1 reads ENHRY; CDR2 reads SYGVKD. This CDR3 has 17 amino acids. This chain's CDR3 is CAISESVTGIKNTEAFF. The DNA of the CDR3 is TGTGCCATCAGTGAGTCGGTGACGGGAATAAAGAACACTGAAGCTTTCTTT.